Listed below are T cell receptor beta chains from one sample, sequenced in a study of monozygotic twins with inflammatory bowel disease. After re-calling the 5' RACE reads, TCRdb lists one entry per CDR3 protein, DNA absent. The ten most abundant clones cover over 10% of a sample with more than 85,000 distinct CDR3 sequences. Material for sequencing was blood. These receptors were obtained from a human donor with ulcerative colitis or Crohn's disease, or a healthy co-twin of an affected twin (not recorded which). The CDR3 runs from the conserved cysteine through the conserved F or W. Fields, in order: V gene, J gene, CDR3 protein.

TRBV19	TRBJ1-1	CASSMAGDRGANTEAFF
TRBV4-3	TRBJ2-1	CASSQEGGNEQFF
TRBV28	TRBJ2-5	CASSTGGETQYF
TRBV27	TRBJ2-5	CASSARTSGLETQYF
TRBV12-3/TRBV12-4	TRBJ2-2	CASTLGGVTGELFF
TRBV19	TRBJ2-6	CASSMGSGANVLTF
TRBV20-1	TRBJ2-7	CSARPGGRSYEQYF
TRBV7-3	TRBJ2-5	CASSFLPQETQYF
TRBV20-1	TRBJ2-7	CSASSFRDSSYEQYF
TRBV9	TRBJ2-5	CASSIAGAETQYF
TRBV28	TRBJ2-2	CASSRPGNTGELFF
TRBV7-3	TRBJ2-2	CASSPRTTGELFF
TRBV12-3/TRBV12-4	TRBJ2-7	CASSGQNEHEQYF
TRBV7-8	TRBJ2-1	CASSLEGGGDKQFF
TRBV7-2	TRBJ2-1	CASSLGAGAYNEQFF
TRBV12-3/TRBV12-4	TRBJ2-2	CASSLIGELFF
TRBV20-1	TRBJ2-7	CSAAGTGFHEQYF
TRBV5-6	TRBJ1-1	CASSRTGGNTEAFF
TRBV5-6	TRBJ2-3	CASGWGQGSSDTQYF
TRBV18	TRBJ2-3	CASSPRAGRTDTQYF
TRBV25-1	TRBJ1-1	CASTLGQMNTEAFF
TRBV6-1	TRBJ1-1	CASSDRGRSWTEAFF
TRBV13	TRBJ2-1	CASRPRTESYNEQFF
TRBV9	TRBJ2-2	CASSAPFQGGDTGELFF
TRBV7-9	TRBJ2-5	CASSLSAGGAETQYF
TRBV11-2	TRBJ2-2	CASSLGHRELFF
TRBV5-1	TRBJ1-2	CASSTRAEGGGYGYTF
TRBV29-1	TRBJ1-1	CSAGRGGNTEAYF
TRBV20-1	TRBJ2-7	CSARLQGASYEQYF
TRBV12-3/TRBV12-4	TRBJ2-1	CASSFGTSDEQFF
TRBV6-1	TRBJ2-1	CASSRQGSGDNEQFF
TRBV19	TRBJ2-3	CASSILKGQGADTQYF
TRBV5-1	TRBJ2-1	CASSRGGLGNNEQFF
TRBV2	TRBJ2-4	CASSDSLTANIQYF
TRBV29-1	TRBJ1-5	CSARTGGLNQPQHF
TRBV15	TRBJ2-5	CATRTTGIETQYF
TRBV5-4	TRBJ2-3	CASSSGASGATDTQYF